These T cell receptor beta chains were read from a single sample in a study of blood T cells in healthy people across ages. Via MiXCR, TCRdb re-called the 5' RACE reads, giving one row per CDR3 protein. This table holds under 2 million distinct CDR3 sequences, roughly a third found once. Input material: blood. Receptors originate from a woman between 25 and 40 years old in good health. The CDR3 runs from the conserved cysteine through the conserved F or W. The D gene is left open where the match is weak. Size is stated for part of the rows, as once, few or many counts, or as a class when the clone is expanded.

-,TRBJ2-5,TRBV28,TRBD1,TGTGCCAGCAGTTCAATGCTACTCGGGACAGAAGAGACCCAGTACTTC,CASSSMLLGTEETQYF
few,TRBJ2-3,TRBV5-1,-,TGCGCCAGCAGCCGGCGGGCGGGGGCCCCGGATACGCAGTATTTT,CASSRRAGAPDTQYF
few,TRBJ2-7,TRBV4-1,TRBD2,TGCGCCAGCAGCCAAGCCCTAGCGGGGACAACCTACGAGCAGTACTTC,CASSQALAGTTYEQYF
many,TRBJ2-7,TRBV18,TRBD1,TGTGCCAGCTCACTGGACAGGGGAAGCTCCTACGAGCAGTACTTC,CASSLDRGSSYEQYF
-,TRBJ2-7,TRBV2,-,TGTGCCAGCAGGGAAGACAGGCCAAGGGGTCACGAGCAGTACTTC,CASREDRPRGHEQYF
few,TRBJ2-7,TRBV20-1,TRBD1,TGCAGTGCTAGAGATCCGGGACAGGGGTACGAGCAGTACTTC,CSARDPGQGYEQYF
-,TRBJ2-1,TRBV7-3,-,TGTGCCAGCAGCCCTTTCTCGGACAGTTATGACAATGAGCAGTTCTTC,CASSPFSDSYDNEQFF
few,TRBJ1-2,TRBV18,-,TGTGCCAGCTCACCATCACAGGGTAACTATGGCTACACCTTC,CASSPSQGNYGYTF
once,TRBJ2-2,TRBV27,TRBD2,TGTGCCAGCAGTTTTCTAGCGGGAGGGACGGGGTCCGGGGAGCTGTTTTTT,CASSFLAGGTGSGELFF
few,TRBJ2-6,TRBV15,-,TGTGCCACCAGCAGAGGTAGTACTGGGGCCAACGTCCTGACTTTC,CATSRGSTGANVLTF
-,TRBJ2-3,TRBV7-9,-,TGTGCCAGCAGGCCCGTCAGGGGAGGGACTTATTCAGATACGCAGTATTTT,CASRPVRGGTYSDTQYF
few,TRBJ2-2,TRBV20-1,-,TGCAGTGCTAGAATTGGGACCGGGGAGCTGTTTTTT,CSARIGTGELFF
many,TRBJ2-7,TRBV29-1,TRBD1,TGCAGCGTTGTTCAGGGGACAGGGTTCGAGCAGTACTTC,CSVVQGTGFEQYF
-,TRBJ2-7,TRBV7-2,-,TGTGCCAGCAGCGGGGACCCTTCGGGCTACGAGCAGTACTTC,CASSGDPSGYEQYF
-,TRBJ2-1,TRBV20-1,TRBD1,TGCAGTCCGACTGCGATACAGGGGCGCCAGCAGTTCTTC,CSPTAIQGRQQFF
few,TRBJ2-7,TRBV28,TRBD1,TGTGCCAGCAGTTTGCCGACAGGGGGCTACGAGCAGTACTTC,CASSLPTGGYEQYF
few,TRBJ2-3,TRBV20-1,-,TGCAGTGCTACCCGGACTGCATCAGATACGCAGTATTTT,CSATRTASDTQYF
-,TRBJ1-2,TRBV7-9,-,TGTGCCAGCAGCTTCTCGACGACAGCCTATGGCTACACCTTC,CASSFSTTAYGYTF
-,TRBJ2-1,TRBV7-6,-,TGTGCCAGCAGCTCCTACGGTTACAATAAGCAGTTCTTC,CASSSYGYNKQFF
-,TRBJ2-1,TRBV5-8,TRBD1,TGTGCCAGCAGCAAGACAGGGCTTTACAATGAGCAGTTCTTC,CASSKTGLYNEQFF
few,TRBJ2-1,TRBV28,TRBD2,TGTGCCAGCAGCCCGGGACTAGCGTACGGCAATGAGCAGTTCTTC,CASSPGLAYGNEQFF
-,TRBJ2-1,TRBV20-1,TRBD2,TGCAGTGCTAGAAGCGGGAGTTATAATGAGCAGTTCTTC,CSARSGSYNEQFF
few,TRBJ2-7,TRBV7-9,-,TGTGCCAGCAGCCGACCGGACAGTCATCCGGCCTACGAGCAGTACTTC,CASSRPDSHPAYEQYF
-,TRBJ2-1,TRBV4-1,TRBD2,TGCGCCAGCAGCCAAGTAGGACTAGCGGGGTATAAGGGTGAGCAGTTCTTC,CASSQVGLAGYKGEQFF